The entry below gives a single TCR beta chain sequence along with its context. It lacks a known antigen. The record has no base qualities; no much larger clone is one base away. CD8 naive samples were CD45RO-negative cells positively selected for CCR7, giving a CD45RA+CCR7+ population that excluded TemRA cells. Healthy HIV-negative adults with no recently reported acute infections or vaccinations were included as donors. Every donor was a Caucasian adult living in Nashville, Tennessee, USA. Blood was obtained by leukapheresis, after which PBMCs were separated by Ficoll-Histopaque density gradient centrifugation and cryopreserved in liquid nitrogen vapor phase. Analytical flow cytometry was used to check the purity and quantity of each magnetically sorted T cell population. Each sorted fraction had its genomic DNA isolated and then quantified by UV absorbance on a Nanodrop 2000c. According to the germline V gene (reference sequence), CDR1 reads SEHNR and CDR2 reads FQNEAQ. Cut back by 6 bases and 7 bases, the V and J ends lie 18 bases apart. Measured from the cysteine to the phenylalanine, the CDR3 is 15 residues long. CDR3 DNA is the only sequence kept; it has 45 bases, read in frame from the first base.

These data come from a study of shared clonotypes between healthy human individuals (dated by TCRdb to the early 2020s). Background for the entire study: The cohort comprised a couple of women and a few men aged 18 to 49 years. Leukapheresis yielded between about 0.8 and 8.9 billion PBMCs per donor. For each donor, three plates each were used for CD4 naive and CD4 memory, two plates were used for CD8 naive, and one plate was used for CD8 memory. Libraries were prepared and TCR repertoires were sequenced by different laboratories using diverse techniques, in order to increase sequencing depth and limit assay-specific biases. Blood TCR repertoires of roughly 5 healthy adults were deeply sequenced to estimate repertoire size and the extent of clonotype sharing between individuals.

TCR CDR3 regions were amplified from genomic DNA by multiplex PCR using the deep immunoSEQ assay. Extracted genomic DNA from each cell subset was spread evenly across all wells of several immunoSEQ 96-well plates, with each plate serving as a replicate. For sorted subsets, each replicate PCR was loaded with 200 ng genomic DNA, equivalent to roughly 30,000 T cell genomes. The purified libraries were quantified using a Qubit 3.0 fluorometer, sized with a Bioanalyzer 2100, and then quantified again using the KAPA Library Quantification kit. Every immunoSEQ 96-well plate was sequenced on a separate single-read 150-cycle Illumina NextSeq 550 flow cell. The authors processed their data as follows. Because the immunoSEQ output held only junctional sequences and lacked quality scores, the filtering could not match the filtering applied to full-length reads. To assign V/J genes and CDR3, sequences were annotated against IMGT germline references using PyIR, a Python wrapper for IgBLAST v1.9. Reads with weak V/J assignments (E-value above 1e-6), missing CDR3, stop codons, out-of-frame junctions, or ambiguous translated residues were removed. V3J clonotypes were defined as sequences sharing an identical inferred V gene, J gene, and CDR3 amino acid sequence. Percentage overlap between repertoires was calculated by dividing the number of shared unique clonotypes by the size of the smaller repertoire. Three approaches were used to assess repertoire richness: RTK rarefaction, the Chao1 estimator, and Recon v2.1 estimates of unobserved clonotypes. OLGA was used to compute generation probabilities for all TCRbeta clonotypes that the gDNA method yielded from a handful of donors. Imported from immuneACCESS, the table was reduced by TCRdb to in-frame sequences with V and J called. These copies leave out some clones; in studies compared against another copy, an unresolved V gene accounts for under half, and the cause of the remainder is not known. That table is the source of V, J and clone size, and D and trimming were worked out from the DNA. The sample has 1.5 million to 2.5 million clones on record, about 95% of them singletons. The ten largest clones add up to roughly 1.2% of the sample.

General conclusions and limits of the study: Incomplete sequencing was indicated by rarefaction of sorted-subset datasets, despite the large sequencing depth. Because the study included only a small number of donors, the genetic and exposure-history diversity represented was limited. Only blood was sampled, and tissue TCR repertoires likely differ from those in blood. Across a handful of donors, about 5% of naive CD4, roughly 3.4% of naive CD8, under 2.5% of memory CD4, and approximately 0.4% of memory CD8 clonotypes were shared. Based on pairwise subsampling, the degree of clonotype sharing among donors was expected to be affected by sequencing depth. Naive subsets generally had larger estimated clonotype richness than memory subsets did. Compared with non-shared clonotypes, clonotypes shared by all four sorted-subset donors had higher generation probabilities.

This TCR was recovered from a man younger than 35 in good health. The sequence joins TRBV7-9 to TRBJ2-2; matching of 5 bases hints at TRBD2 as the D gene. The sequencing input was naive CD8+ T cells sorted from blood. Per the publication, the cell subset or site label means: CD45RA+CCR7+. The nucleotides read TGTGCCAGCAGGGGATCCAGCGAGGCGGGCGGGGAGCTGTTTTTT. This yields the protein CASRGSSEAGGELFF.